These T cell receptor beta chains were read from a single sample in a study of vaccination and CD4 T cells after COVID-19. TCRdb re-analysed the PCR reads in MiXCR, keeping a single row per CDR3 protein. The sample holds over 5,000 distinct CDR3 sequences, 40% to 50% seen once. Antigens of these TCRs are unknown. Material for sequencing was CD4+ T cells from blood, cultured in vitro. The receptor source for this set is a human donor who had recovered from COVID-19. The CDR3 runs from the conserved cysteine through the conserved F or W. The D gene is left open where the match is weak. A clone size is listed for some rows: how often the clone was seen (once, few, many), or a class if it is expanded.

d_call | clone_size | j_call | v_call | cdr3_nt | cdr3_aa
TRBD1 | few | TRBJ1-1 | TRBV20-1 | TGCAGTGCTAGATACCAGACAGGGATCGGAACTTTCTTT | CSARYQTGIGTFF
TRBD2 | medium-sized | TRBJ2-5 | TRBV25-1 | TGTGCCAGCAGCCCCAGCGGGGCGGAGACCCAGTACTTC | CASSPSGAETQYF
TRBD1 | NA | TRBJ1-1 | TRBV7-2 | TGTGCCAGCAGCGTACAGGGGTTAGGCACTGAAGCTTTCTTT | CASSVQGLGTEAFF
TRBD2 | NA | TRBJ2-5 | TRBV7-9 | TGTGCCAGCAGCTCCGGGACTAGCGGGAGTGTCTGGGAGACCCAGTACTTC | CASSSGTSGSVWETQYF
TRBD1 | NA | TRBJ2-7 | TRBV6-1 | TGTGCCACCTCGACAGGGGGCCGGGCCTACGAGCAGTACTTC | CATSTGGRAYEQYF
TRBD1 | NA | TRBJ1-2 | TRBV4-1 | TGCGCCAGCAGCCATCTCTGGACAGGGGGGTATTATGGCTACACCTTC | CASSHLWTGGYYGYTF
TRBD1 | NA | TRBJ1-4 | TRBV6-5 | TGTGCCAGCAGTTACAGGGGGCATGGTGGTGAAAAACTGTTTTTT | CASSYRGHGGEKLFF
NA | NA | TRBJ1-2 | TRBV28 | TGTGCCAGCAGTTTCTCAGGGGTCTACACCTTC | CASSFSGVYTF
TRBD1 | NA | TRBJ1-3 | TRBV5-1 | TGCGCCAGCAGCCCGGGACAGACTGGAAACACCATATATTTT | CASSPGQTGNTIYF
NA | once | TRBJ1-1 | TRBV20-1 | TGCAGTGCTAGAGAACAGGGTGGCACTGAAGCTTTCTTT | CSAREQGGTEAFF
TRBD1 | few | TRBJ2-7 | TRBV7-9 | TGTGCCAGCAGCCGACAGGGGGCGACTACCGAGCAGTACTTC | CASSRQGATTEQYF
NA | NA | TRBJ1-2 | TRBV10-3 | TGTGCCATCAGTGAACGGACGGAGGAAGGCTACACCTTC | CAISERTEEGYTF
TRBD2 | NA | TRBJ2-5 | TRBV4-2 | TGTGCCAGCAGCCAAGGGGTAGCGGGCAGCGAGACCCAGTACTTC | CASSQGVAGSETQYF
NA | NA | TRBJ2-7 | TRBV6-1 | TGTGCCACCAGTCAGGACAGTTACTACGAGCAGTACTTC | CATSQDSYYEQYF
TRBD2 | NA | TRBJ2-5 | TRBV20-1 | TGCAGTGCTAGTTCTAGCGGGAGGGCAGAAGAGACCCAGTACTTC | CSASSSGRAEETQYF
NA | NA | TRBJ1-2 | TRBV20-1 | TGCAGTGCTCCCCCGGGGGGCGGATATGTCTATGGCTACACCTTC | CSAPPGGGYVYGYTF
NA | medium-sized | TRBJ1-5 | TRBV15 | TGTGCCACCAGCAGTAGACAGATCGGTCAGCCCCAGCATTTT | CATSSRQIGQPQHF
TRBD2 | NA | TRBJ2-1 | TRBV6-1 | TGTGCCAGCAGCCTCGGGGGGGCCCTGCAGTTCTTC | CASSLGGALQFF
NA | few | TRBJ1-5 | TRBV2 | TGTGCCAGCAGTGAATCGCGGGTTAATCAGCCCCAGCATTTT | CASSESRVNQPQHF
TRBD2 | NA | TRBJ2-6 | TRBV6-1 | TGTGCCAGCAGTGAAGCACGGGGGGTGCGCTCTGGGGCCAACGTCCTGACTTTC | CASSEARGVRSGANVLTF
NA | NA | TRBJ2-5 | TRBV7-7 | TGTGCTAGCAGCTTACAATTCAGCGAAGAGACCCAGTACTTC | CASSLQFSEETQYF
NA | few | TRBJ2-3 | TRBV6-2/TRBV6-3 | TGTGCCAGCAGCCAACGGGACCCTAATACGCAGTATTTT | CASSQRDPNTQYF
TRBD2 | NA | TRBJ2-5 | TRBV30 | TGTGCCTGGAGTAGGGGCGGGAGTCGGATGGAGACCCAGTACTTC | CAWSRGGSRMETQYF